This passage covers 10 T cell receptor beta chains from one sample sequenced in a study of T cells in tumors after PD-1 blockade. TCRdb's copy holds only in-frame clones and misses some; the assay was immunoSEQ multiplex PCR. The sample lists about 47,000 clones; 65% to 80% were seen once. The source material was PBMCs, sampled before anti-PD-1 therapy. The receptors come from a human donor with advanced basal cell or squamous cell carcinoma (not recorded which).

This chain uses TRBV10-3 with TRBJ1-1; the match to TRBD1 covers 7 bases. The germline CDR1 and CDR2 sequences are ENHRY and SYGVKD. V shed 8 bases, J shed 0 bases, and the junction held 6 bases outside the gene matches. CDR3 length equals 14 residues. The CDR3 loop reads CAIAPGGVNTEAFF. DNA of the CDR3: TGTGCCATCGCCCCAGGGGGGGTGAACACTGAAGCTTTCTTT.

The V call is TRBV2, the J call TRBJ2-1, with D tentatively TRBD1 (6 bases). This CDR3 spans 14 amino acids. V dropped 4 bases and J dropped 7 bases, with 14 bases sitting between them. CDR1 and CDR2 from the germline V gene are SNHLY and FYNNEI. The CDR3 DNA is TGTGCCAGCAGTGCGGCCAGGGGAAGGAATGAGCAGTTCTTC. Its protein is CASSAARGRNEQFF.

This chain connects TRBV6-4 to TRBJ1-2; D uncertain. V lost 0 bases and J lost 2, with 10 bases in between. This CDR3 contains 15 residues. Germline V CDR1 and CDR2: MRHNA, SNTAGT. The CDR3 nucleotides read TGTGCCAGCAGTGACTCGGCGGCGGGGAACTATGGCTACACCTTC. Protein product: CASSDSAAGNYGYTF.

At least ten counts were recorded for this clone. CDR3: CASSARLLGVADGYTF. For the CDR3, the DNA is TGCGCCAGCAGTGCGAGGCTGCTGGGGGTAGCGGATGGCTACACCTTC. The chain has TRBV10-2 and TRBJ1-2; a possible D gene is TRBD1 (5 bases). The CDR3 loop spans 16 amino acids. V was clipped by 4 bases and J by 6 bases, with 21 bases between them. From germline, CDR1 is WSHSY and CDR2 SAAADI.

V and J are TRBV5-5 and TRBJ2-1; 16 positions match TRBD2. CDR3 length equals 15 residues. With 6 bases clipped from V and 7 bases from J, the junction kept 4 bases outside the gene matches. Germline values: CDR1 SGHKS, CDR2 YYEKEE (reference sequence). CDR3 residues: CASTLGLAGGNEQFF. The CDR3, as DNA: TGTGCCAGCACCCTGGGACTAGCGGGGGGGAATGAGCAGTTCTTC.

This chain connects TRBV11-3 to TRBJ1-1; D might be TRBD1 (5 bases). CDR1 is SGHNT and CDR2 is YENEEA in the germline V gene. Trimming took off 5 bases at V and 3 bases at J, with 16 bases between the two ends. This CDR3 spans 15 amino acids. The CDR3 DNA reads TGTGCCAGCAGCCCTCCTTTCGGAGGGGACACTGAAGCTTTCTTT. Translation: CASSPPFGGDTEAFF.

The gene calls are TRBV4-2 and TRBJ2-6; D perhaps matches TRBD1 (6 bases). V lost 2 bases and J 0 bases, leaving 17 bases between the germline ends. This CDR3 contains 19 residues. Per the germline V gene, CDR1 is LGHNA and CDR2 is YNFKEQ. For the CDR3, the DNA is TGTGCCAGCAGCCAACGAGACAGGCCATTATCCTCTGGGGCCAACGTCCTGACTTTC. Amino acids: CASSQRDRPLSSGANVLTF.

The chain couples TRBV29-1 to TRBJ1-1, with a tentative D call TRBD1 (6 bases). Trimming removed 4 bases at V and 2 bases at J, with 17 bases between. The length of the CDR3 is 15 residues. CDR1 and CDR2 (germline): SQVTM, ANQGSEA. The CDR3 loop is CSVVNRAGANTEAFF. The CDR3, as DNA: TGCAGCGTTGTAAACCGGGCGGGGGCTAACACTGAAGCTTTCTTT.

CDR3 nucleotide sequence: TGCGCCAGCAGCCTGACGACTAGCGGGCTCAATGAGCAGTTCTTC. Translated, it gives CASSLTTSGLNEQFF. The chain is built from TRBV5-1 and TRBJ2-1, with 10 bases fitting TRBD2. The CDR3 sequence is 15 residues long. V trimming: 4 bases; J trimming: 6 bases; junction bases outside the gene matches: 7. The V gene's germline CDR1 is SGHRS and CDR2 YFSETQ.

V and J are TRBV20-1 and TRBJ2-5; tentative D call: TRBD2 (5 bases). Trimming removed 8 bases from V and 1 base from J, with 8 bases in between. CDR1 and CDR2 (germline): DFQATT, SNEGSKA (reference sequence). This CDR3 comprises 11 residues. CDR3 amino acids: CSLASQETQYF. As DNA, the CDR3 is TGCAGTCTAGCTTCCCAAGAGACCCAGTACTTC.